The source of this T cell receptor (beta chain) is a study of blood T cell repertoires in COVID-19. The overall study: Some COVID-19 samples were acute and others convalescent; all came from the United States, Italy and Spain.

TCRdb's copy holds only in-frame clones and misses some; the assay was immunoSEQ multiplex PCR. The sample records about 50,000 clones, about 80% being singletons. Germline V gene lookup returns CDR1 KGHSH and CDR2 LQKENI. V lost 1 base, J lost 4 bases, and 13 bases lay in between. CDR3 length: 15 residues. The gene calls are TRBV18 and TRBJ1-1; weak D call: TRBD1 (5 bases). The TCR sequence derives from a man in his fifties with active or convalescent COVID-19. Material for sequencing was peripheral blood. The CDR3 loop reads CASSPRRGESTEAFF. The CDR3 region has the DNA TGTGCCAGCTCACCACGTAGGGGCGAGAGCACTGAAGCTTTCTTT.